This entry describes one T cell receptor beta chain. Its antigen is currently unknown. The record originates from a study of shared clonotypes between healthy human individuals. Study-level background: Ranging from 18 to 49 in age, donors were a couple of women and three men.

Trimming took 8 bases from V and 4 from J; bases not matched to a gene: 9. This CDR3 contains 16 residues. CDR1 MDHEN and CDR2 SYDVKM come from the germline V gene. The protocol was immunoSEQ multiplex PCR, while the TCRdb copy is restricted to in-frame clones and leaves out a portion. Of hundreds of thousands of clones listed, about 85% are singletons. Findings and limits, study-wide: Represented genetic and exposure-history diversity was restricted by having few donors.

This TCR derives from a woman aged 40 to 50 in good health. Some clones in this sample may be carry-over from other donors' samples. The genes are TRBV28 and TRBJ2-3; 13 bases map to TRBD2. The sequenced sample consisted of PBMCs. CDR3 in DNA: TGTGCCAGCTTAGCCTCAACTAGCGGGGGGGCAGATACGCAGTATTTT. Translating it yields CASLASTSGGADTQYF.